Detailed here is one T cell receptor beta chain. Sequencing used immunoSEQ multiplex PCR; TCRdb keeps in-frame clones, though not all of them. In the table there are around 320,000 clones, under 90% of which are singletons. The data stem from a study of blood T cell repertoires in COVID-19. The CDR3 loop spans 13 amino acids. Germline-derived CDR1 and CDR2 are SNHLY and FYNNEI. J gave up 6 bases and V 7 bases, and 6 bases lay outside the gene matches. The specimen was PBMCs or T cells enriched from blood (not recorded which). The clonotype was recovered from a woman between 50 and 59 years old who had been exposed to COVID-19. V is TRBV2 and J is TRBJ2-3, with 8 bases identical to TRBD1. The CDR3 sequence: CASKAGGMDTQYF. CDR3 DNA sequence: TGTGCCAGCAAGGCAGGGGGCATGGATACGCAGTATTTT.